What follows are 23 T cell receptor beta chains derived from one specimen sequenced in a study of T-cell reconstitution after alpha-beta-depleted transplantation in children (dated by TCRdb to about 2016). What the treatment or condition label conveys for this sample: allogeneic hematopoietic cell transplantation with graft depleted of TCRalphabeta T cells and CD19 B cells. On the study overall, not on this receptor specifically: Over the following months the frequencies of hyperexpanded clones went down, and after one year T-cell counts and TCRbeta diversity were mostly credited to newly produced T cells.

Library preparation used PCR. The sequencer was an Illumina HiSeq 2500. To normalize quantification of the TCRbeta repertoire, the TCR libraries were built with molecular barcoding that relied on unique molecular identifiers. The public reads were reprocessed in TCRdb via fastp at Q25 and MiXCR, keeping in-frame beta chains. CDR3 protein duplicates are merged, each entry listing the most common genes and DNA. Counted in this sample were a few hundred thousand distinct CDR3 sequences; less than 9.5% of them appeared once. About 9.1% of the sample belongs to the ten largest clones. These receptors are not linked to any known antigen. The starting material was peripheral blood, obtained 360 days after TCRalphabeta/CD19-depleted stem cell transplant. The origin of the receptors is a female patient aged 2 to 10 who had a stem cell transplant for Fanconi anemia, so the T cells may come from the graft donor.

V usage is TRBV6-2 or TRBV6-3 and J usage is TRBJ1-5; D ambiguous. V lost 2 bases, J lost 6 bases, and 14 bases lay in between. This CDR3 has 15 amino acids. Germline V gene lookup returns CDR1 MNHEY and CDR2 SVGEGT. The CDR3 reads CASSYAGLMGQPQHF. CDR3 bases: TGTGCCAGCAGTTACGCTGGATTGATGGGTCAGCCCCAGCATTTT.

This clonotype showed up many times. V is TRBV12-5 and J is TRBJ1-1; D gene uncertain. CDR1 and CDR2 (germline): LGHNT, FRNRAP. Trimming took off 9 bases at V and 1 base at J, with 12 bases between the two ends. This CDR3 has 13 amino acids. CDR3 in DNA: TGTGCTAGCGCGATGAGAGAGAACACTGAAGCTTTCTTT. Protein: CASAMRENTEAFF.

This clonotype appeared a few times. This chain uses TRBV6-5 with TRBJ2-3; 12 bases align to TRBD2. The CDR3 sequence is 18 residues long. The germline CDR1 and CDR2 sequences are MNHEY and SVGAGI. J was trimmed by 4 bases and V by 4 bases; bases with no gene match: 12. CDR3 region: CASSFHRTSGVRPDTQYF. The CDR3 DNA follows: TGTGCCAGCAGTTTTCACCGGACTAGCGGGGTTCGTCCAGATACGCAGTATTTT.

Ten or more counts support this clonotype. This rearrangement joins TRBV20-1 to TRBJ2-2; 12 bases map to TRBD2. Germline assignment: CDR1 DFQATT and CDR2 SNEGSKA (reference sequence). The CDR3 runs to 16 residues. V trimming: 6 bases; J trimming: 2 bases; junction bases outside the gene matches: 7. CDR3 sequence: CSARPSGGANTGELFF. Here the CDR3 DNA reads TGCAGTGCAAGACCTAGCGGGGGGGCCAACACCGGGGAGCTGTTTTTT.

This rearrangement joins TRBV28 to TRBJ1-5; weak D call: TRBD1 (6 bases). In germline, CDR1 is MDHEN, CDR2 SYDVKM. The CDR3 runs 15 residues. V was clipped by 3 bases and J by 4 bases, with 13 bases between them. DNA for the CDR3: TGTGCCAGCAGTTTCTACAGGGTGGATAATCAGCCCCAGCATTTT. This codes for CASSFYRVDNQPQHF.

In its sample, this clonotype was seen many times. V usage is TRBV12-3 or TRBV12-4 and J usage is TRBJ1-2; no definite D call. The length of the CDR3 is 12 residues. Trimming left V 4 bases short and J 11 bases short, with 14 bases between. The CDR3 region has the DNA TGTGCCAGCAGTTCAACGTCCATTTGGTACACCTTC. Protein: CASSSTSIWYTF.

As DNA, the CDR3 is TGTGCCAGCAGCTTAATACAGGGGTTGAAGAAGACCCAGTACTTC. It codes for CASSLIQGLKKTQYF. The rearrangement joins TRBV7-8 to TRBJ2-5, with 7 bases lining up with TRBD1. The CDR3 extends over 15 amino acids. Germline-derived CDR1 and CDR2 are SGHVS and FQNEAQ. Trimming cost V 2 bases and J 6 bases; bases outside gene matches: 9.

The chain couples TRBV7-8 to TRBJ2-7, with 8 bases matching TRBD2. Germline CDR1 reads SGHVS; CDR2 reads FQNEAQ. The CDR3 runs to 18 residues. The junction had 20 bases not matched to a gene; V was cut back by 3 bases and J by 7 bases. CDR3 loop: CASSLVSPTSGGEREQYF. Written as DNA, the CDR3 is TGTGCCAGCAGCTTGGTCTCGCCCACTAGCGGTGGCGAGAGGGAGCAGTACTTC.

Worth noting for this clonotype: A much larger clone sits a single nucleotide away, making a read error possible. This chain uses TRBV6-5 with TRBJ2-2; D perhaps matches TRBD2 (5 bases). Trimming took off 2 bases at V and 2 bases at J, with 15 bases between the two ends. The V gene's germline CDR1 is MNHEY and CDR2 SVGAGI. This CDR3 has 17 amino acids. The CDR3 spells CASSYGSWEQNTGELFF. The CDR3 DNA reads as TGTGCCAGCAGTTACGGGTCGTGGGAGCAAAACACCGGGGAGCTGTTTTTT.

This clonotype was seen ten or more times. The chain couples TRBV29-1 to TRBJ2-1, with D maybe TRBD1 (5 bases). The V end was cut by 4 bases, the J end by 3 bases, with 10 bases between. This CDR3 is built from 13 residues. Germline loops: CDR1 SQVTM, CDR2 ANQGSEA. CDR3 sequence (DNA): TGCAGCGTTGTGACAGAGAACTACAATGAGCAGTTCTTC. Protein product: CSVVTENYNEQFF.

In the case of this clonotype: A much larger clone is a single base away; this may be a read error. V is TRBV5-1 and J is TRBJ1-1; D gene uncertain. CDR3 length equals 13 residues. Per the germline V gene, CDR1 is SGHRS and CDR2 is YFSETQ. V lost 4 bases and J lost 0, with 7 bases in between. The CDR3 nucleotides are TGCGCCAGCAGCGGCTCAATGAACACTGAAGCTTTCTTT. This encodes CASSGSMNTEAFF.

This clonotype was seen at least ten times. V is TRBV4-3 and J is TRBJ1-1; tentative D call: TRBD1 (5 bases). This CDR3 is built from 13 residues. Trimming left V 3 bases short and J 4 bases short, with 9 bases between. The germline V gene has CDR1 LGHNA and CDR2 YSLEER. CDR3 protein: CASSQIGGTEAFF. CDR3 coding DNA: TGCGCCAGCAGCCAGATTGGGGGCACTGAAGCTTTCTTT.

The V and J genes are TRBV19 and TRBJ1-1; the D is unclear. Germline CDR1 and CDR2: LNHDA and SQIVND (reference sequence). This CDR3 has 14 amino acids. Trimming cost V 4 bases and J 1 base, with 10 bases left between them. CDR3 sequence (DNA): TGTGCCAGTAGTACTCCTCGGCGGAACACTGAAGCTTTCTTT. Its translation: CASSTPRRNTEAFF.

This clonotype occurred many times. The chain couples TRBV9 to TRBJ2-7, with unresolved D. Trimming left V 5 bases short and J 6 bases short, with 15 bases between. The CDR3 covers 13 residues. Germline V gene data show CDR1 as SGDLS and CDR2 as YYNGEE. CDR3 in amino acids: CASSRMVFSEQYF. In nucleotides, the CDR3 is TGTGCCAGCAGTCGTATGGTATTTAGCGAGCAGTACTTC.

The chain couples TRBV6-1 to TRBJ1-5; maybe TRBD1 (5 bases). Germline loops: CDR1 MNHNS, CDR2 SASEGT. The V and J ends lost 6 bases and 9 bases respectively, with 18 bases between them. CDR3 size: 14 residues. In nucleotides, the CDR3 is TGTGCCAGCAGGAGGCTGGGGGTTCCCGGGCCCCAGCATTTT. Residues: CASRRLGVPGPQHF.

The rearrangement links TRBV4-3 to TRBJ1-1; D ambiguous. V lost 0 bases, J lost 6 bases, and 11 bases lay in between. Per the germline V gene, CDR1 is LGHNA and CDR2 is YSLEER. The CDR3 is 14 residues long. CDR3: CASSQDRAGPEAFF. Written as DNA, the CDR3 is TGCGCCAGCAGCCAAGATAGGGCCGGACCTGAAGCTTTCTTT.

This clonotype was detected ten times or more. CDR3 region: CASSLGIGGRGETQYF. Written as DNA, the CDR3 is TGCGCCAGCAGCTTGGGTATCGGGGGGCGAGGTGAGACCCAGTACTTC. The J gene is TRBJ2-5, the V gene TRBV5-1; weak D call: TRBD2 (7 bases). Trimming shortened V by 0 bases and J by 5 bases, and 17 bases separated the two germline ends. The CDR3 is 16 residues long. Germline values: CDR1 SGHRS, CDR2 YFSETQ.

This clonotype came up a few times. The chain joins TRBV7-9 to TRBJ2-1, with 10 bases that match TRBD2. The CDR3 is 17 residues long. The germline V gene encodes CDR1 SEHNR and CDR2 FQNEAQ (reference sequence). J lost 2 bases, V lost 1 base, and 5 bases had no gene match. CDR3 DNA sequence: TGTGCCAGCAGCTTAGGGGGGCTAGCGGGGGCCTACAATGAGCAGTTCTTC. This translates into CASSLGGLAGAYNEQFF.

The chain links TRBV20-1 to TRBJ2-7; 8 nucleotides match TRBD1. The junction had 16 bases not matched to a gene; V was cut back by 6 bases and J by 6 bases. The CDR3 length is 15 residues. Germline assignment: CDR1 DFQATT and CDR2 SNEGSKA (reference sequence). The CDR3 region has the DNA TGCAGTGCCCTCATCCGGGACAGGCTCTTAGGCGAGCAGTACTTC. It yields the protein CSALIRDRLLGEQYF.

A few counts support this clonotype. The chain combines TRBV5-6 with TRBJ2-5; 7 bases are shared with TRBD2. The length of the CDR3 is 11 residues. Germline V CDR1 and CDR2: SGHDT, YYEEEE. The V segment lost 3 bases and the J segment 12 bases; nucleotides outside the gene matches: 5. The DNA for the CDR3 is TGTGCCAGCAGCTCGGTCGCGGGGGAGTACTTC. Its translation is CASSSVAGEYF.

This clonotype was detected only a few times. V and J are TRBV12-3 or TRBV12-4 and TRBJ2-1; 14 nucleotides line up with TRBD2. Trimming at V came to 1 base and at J to 3 bases, leaving 2 bases not matched to a gene. This CDR3 region has 17 residues. In nucleotides, the CDR3 is TGTGCCAGCAGTTTAGGTGGACTAGCGGGGGGCTACAATGAGCAGTTCTTC. Residues: CASSLGGLAGGYNEQFF.

This clonotype was detected many times. The chain joins TRBV12-5 to TRBJ1-1; TRBD1 is a possible D gene (5 bases). V gave up 8 bases and J gave up 6 bases, with 13 bases separating them. Germline CDR1 reads LGHNT; CDR2 reads FRNRAP. The CDR3 is made up of 12 amino acids. The CDR3 protein is CASSGGGPEAFF. Written as DNA, the CDR3 is TGTGCTAGTTCGGGGGGTGGGCCTGAAGCTTTCTTT.

This clonotype was counted many times. The V and J genes are TRBV20-1 and TRBJ2-1; D remains ambiguous. This CDR3 has 14 amino acids. V was pared by 2 bases and J by 0 bases, with 8 bases between. Germline values: CDR1 DFQATT, CDR2 SNEGSKA (reference sequence). The CDR3 protein is CSARHLSSYNEQFF. The CDR3 region has the DNA TGCAGTGCTAGACACTTGTCCTCCTACAATGAGCAGTTCTTC.